Below, 16 T cell receptor beta chains from the same sample are listed, as sequenced in a study of blood T cell repertoires in COVID-19. Assay: immunoSEQ multiplex PCR; the TCRdb copy retains only in-frame clones and omits some. The top ten hold approximately 6% of the sample, which has roughly 240,000 clones, more than 70% seen once. The sequencing input was peripheral blood. The receptors shown here come from a woman older than 75 with COVID-19, enrolled during active disease.

The rearrangement links TRBV19 to TRBJ2-5; 14 bases line up with TRBD2. Looked up from germline, CDR1 is LNHDA and CDR2 is SQIVND (reference sequence). The V and J ends lost 2 bases and 2 bases, in that order; junction bases with no gene match: 7. The CDR3 is 18 residues long. DNA for the CDR3: TGTGCCAGTAGTATAACGACTAGCGGGGGGGCCAGGCAAGAGACCCAGTACTTC. Translation: CASSITTSGGARQETQYF. Combining the CDR3 with reference TRBV19 and TRBJ2-5 gives the whole variable domain DGGITQSPKYLFRKEGQNVTLSCEQNLNHDAMYWYRQDPGQGLRLIYYSQIVNDFQKGDIAEGYSVSREKKESFPLTVTSAQKNPTAFYLCASSITTSGGARQETQYFGPGTRLLVL.

Worth noting for this clone: The same CDR3 arises from other DNA sequences in this sample as well. This rearrangement joins TRBV5-1 to TRBJ2-3; the match to TRBD2 covers 14 bases. The germline V gene encodes CDR1 SGHRS and CDR2 YFSETQ. The CDR3 length is 16 residues. The trim removed 0 bases at V and 3 bases at J, leaving 0 bases unmatched. CDR3 sequence: CASSLGLAGGTDTQYF. As DNA, the CDR3 is TGCGCCAGCAGCTTGGGACTAGCGGGGGGGACAGATACGCAGTATTTT.

The chain is built from TRBV18 and TRBJ2-6, with 7 bases lining up with TRBD2. Germline lookup yields CDR1 KGHSH and CDR2 LQKENI. This CDR3 is built from 18 residues. V gave up 1 base and J gave up 0 bases; unmatched junction bases: 6. CDR3 sequence (DNA): TGTGCCAGCTCACCACGGGGAGGGGCCCCCTCTGGGGCCAACGTCCTGACTTTC. This gives the protein CASSPRGGAPSGANVLTF. Full variable domain (remainder filled in from reference TRBV18 and TRBJ2-6): NAGVMQNPRHLVRRRGQEARLRCSPMKGHSHVYWYRQLPEEGLKFMVYLQKENIIDESGMPKERFSAEFPKEGPSILRIQQVVRGDSAAYFCASSPRGGAPSGANVLTFGAGSRLTVL.

The chain combines TRBV7-2 with TRBJ1-6, with a possible D match to TRBD1 (5 bases). Looked up from germline, CDR1 is SGHTA and CDR2 is FQGNSA. The V end was cut by 5 bases, the J end by 8 bases, with 19 bases between. CDR3 length: 16 amino acids. CDR3 loop: CASSRGGGAFDSPLHF. CDR3 DNA sequence: TGTGCCAGCAGCCGGGGTGGAGGGGCTTTTGATTCACCCCTCCACTTT.

The chain links TRBV7-2 to TRBJ2-3; 9 bases fit TRBD2. CDR3 size: 16 residues. CDR1 is SGHTA and CDR2 is FQGNSA in the germline V gene. Losses at the gene ends were 3 bases for V and 2 bases for J; bases not matched to a gene: 6. The DNA of the CDR3 is TGTGCCAGCAGCTTTCAGGGACTAGCTTCCACAGATACGCAGTATTTT. Residues: CASSFQGLASTDTQYF.

The chain uses TRBV5-4 and TRBJ1-1, with 10 bases that match TRBD1. Per germline, CDR1 SGHNT and CDR2 YYREEE (reference sequence). V shed 1 base and J 6 bases; nucleotides not matched to a gene: 6. The CDR3 has 15 residues. CDR3 coding DNA: TGTGCCAGCAGCTTGCCCATTGACAGGGGGCCTGAAGCTTTCTTT. This codes for CASSLPIDRGPEAFF.

The chain recombines TRBV9 with TRBJ2-7, with 10 nucleotides matching TRBD1. In germline, CDR1 is SGDLS, CDR2 YYNGEE. J gave up 0 bases and V 0 bases, and 3 bases lay outside the gene matches. The CDR3 consists of 16 residues. CDR3 region: CASSVGQGALSYEQYF. CDR3 DNA sequence: TGTGCCAGCAGCGTAGGACAGGGGGCTCTCTCCTACGAGCAGTACTTC.

J is TRBJ1-5 and V is TRBV6-5; D possibly corresponds to TRBD1 (6 bases). The CDR3 is made up of 15 amino acids. The germline V and J ends were trimmed by 7 bases and 0 bases, with 13 bases remaining between them. Germline V gene data show CDR1 as MNHEY and CDR2 as SVGAGI. CDR3 residues: CASKSGQYSNQPQHF. In DNA, the CDR3 is TGTGCCAGCAAATCCGGACAGTATAGCAATCAGCCCCAGCATTTT.

The V call is TRBV3-1 (or the pseudogene TRBV3-2), the J call TRBJ2-1, with TRBD2 identical over 13 bases. Germline V gene sequence: CDR1 LGHDT, CDR2 YNNKEL (reference sequence). With 5 bases clipped from V and 5 bases from J, the junction kept 3 bases outside the gene matches. The CDR3 extends over 15 amino acids. The CDR3 is CASSGTSGANNEQFF. The DNA of the CDR3 is TGTGCCAGCAGCGGGACTAGCGGGGCGAACAATGAGCAGTTCTTC.

CDR3 DNA: TGTGCCAGCACCGGGACAATCTACAATGAGCAGTTCTTC. This encodes CASTGTIYNEQFF. The chain has TRBV6-5 and TRBJ2-1; weak D call: TRBD1 (6 bases). CDR3 length equals 13 residues. V dropped 7 bases and J dropped 3 bases, with 10 bases sitting between them. Germline assignment: CDR1 MNHEY and CDR2 SVGAGI.

V gene TRBV5-1 combines with J gene TRBJ2-5; D might be TRBD2 (5 bases). This CDR3 has 15 amino acids. Germline CDR1 is SGHRS and CDR2 is YFSETQ. Trimming left V 5 bases short and J 0 bases short, with 14 bases between. The CDR3 loop reads CASRKGGFNQETQYF. DNA for the CDR3: TGCGCCAGCAGGAAGGGCGGGTTCAACCAAGAGACCCAGTACTTC.

V and J are TRBV6-2 or TRBV6-3 and TRBJ1-3, with TRBD1 as a possible D gene (5 bases). The CDR3 totals 16 residues. Trimming removed 5 bases at V and 0 bases at J, with 14 bases between. Per germline, CDR1 MNHEY and CDR2 SVGEGT. CDR3 residues: CASSRTTGASGNTIYF. CDR3 in DNA: TGTGCCAGCAGTCGTACCACAGGCGCCTCTGGAAACACCATATATTTT.

The V and J genes are TRBV4-1 and TRBJ1-1; D possibly corresponds to TRBD1 (6 bases). Looked up from germline, CDR1 is MGHRA and CDR2 is YSYEKL. This CDR3 spans 17 amino acids. V dropped 4 bases and J dropped 3 bases, with 21 bases sitting between them. The CDR3: CASSRLGRGARHTEAFF. CDR3 DNA sequence: TGCGCCAGCAGCCGCCTGGGGAGGGGGGCACGGCACACTGAAGCTTTCTTT.

This rearrangement joins TRBV15 to TRBJ1-2; 9 bases align to TRBD1. Germline assignment: CDR1 LNHNV and CDR2 YYDKDF (reference sequence). J gave up 3 bases and V 3 bases, and 8 bases lay outside the gene matches. CDR3 size: 16 residues. This CDR3 is CATSRNNGQGHYGYTF. CDR3 bases: TGTGCCACCAGCAGGAACAATGGACAGGGGCACTATGGCTACACCTTC.

To note about this clone: The sample has other DNA sequences that encode this CDR3 too. This sequence joins TRBV6-2 or TRBV6-3 and TRBJ2-1; tentative D call: TRBD2 (5 bases). The CDR3 consists of 13 residues. Germline loops: CDR1 MNHEY, CDR2 SVGEGT. V lost 5 bases and J 4 bases, leaving 9 bases between the germline ends. This CDR3 reads CASSGGQYNEQFF. CDR3 in DNA: TGTGCCAGCAGTGGCGGGCAATACAATGAGCAGTTCTTC.

The chain recombines TRBV3-1 (or the pseudogene TRBV3-2) with TRBJ1-1, with 8 bases lining up with TRBD1. The junction had 6 bases not matched to a gene; V was cut back by 4 bases and J by 5 bases. The CDR3 loop spans 14 amino acids. The V gene's germline CDR1 is LGHDT and CDR2 YNNKEL (reference sequence). CDR3 amino acids: CASSLWDRMTEAFF. The CDR3 coding sequence is TGTGCCAGCAGCCTATGGGACAGGATGACTGAAGCTTTCTTT.